This TCR beta chain was profiled in a study of T-cell reconstitution after alpha-beta-depleted transplantation in children. This CDR3 has 15 residues. Trimming left V 0 bases short and J 4 bases short, with 13 bases between. Germline V lookup: CDR1 DFQATT, CDR2 SNEGSKA (reference sequence). The library targeted TCRbeta and was prepared with unique molecular identifiers. One entry per CDR3 protein results from TCRdb running MiXCR on the PCR reads. Of 440,000 or so distinct CDR3 sequences listed, 9.5% to 13% are singletons. The specimen was PBMCs from the stem cell graft donor, collected from the stem cell graft. V is TRBV20-1 and J is TRBJ2-1; D gene ambiguous. The TCR comes from a human donor who donated a stem cell graft to a child with acute myeloid leukemia. CDR3 nucleotides: TGCAGTGCTAGAGATCCGACTCGGCCGTACAATGAGCAGTTCTTC. This codes for CSARDPTRPYNEQFF.